These T cell receptor beta chains were read from a single sample in a study of shared clonotypes between healthy human individuals. The method was immunoSEQ multiplex PCR; TCRdb's version includes in-frame clones alone and lacks a portion of them. Of 2 million or so clones in the sample, over 85% were seen once. The sequenced material came from naive CD8+ T cells sorted from blood. The receptor source for this set is a man between 18 and 35 years old in good health. CDR3s include the opening cysteine and the closing phenylalanine or tryptophan. Each record gives: clone size, V gene, J gene, CDR3 length, D gene, CDR3 protein, CDR3 DNA. The D gene is left open where the match is weak. Some rows have no size entry. The others give once, few or many, or a class for an expanded clone.

-,TRBV4-1,TRBJ1-5,15,-,CASSQVGTRLEPQHF,TGCGCCAGCAGCCAAGTAGGGACACGGCTCGAGCCCCAGCATTTT
-,TRBV7-2,TRBJ2-1,16,-,CASSLGYSGSYNEQFF,TGTGCCAGCAGCTTAGGATACAGCGGGTCTTACAATGAGCAGTTCTTC
-,TRBV11-2,TRBJ1-2,12,-,CASSSREDGYTF,TGTGCCAGCAGTTCCCGGGAGGATGGCTACACCTTC
-,TRBV19,TRBJ1-5,16,-,CASSIAGVRGNQPQHF,TGTGCCAGTAGTATTGCGGGGGTTAGGGGCAATCAGCCCCAGCATTTT
-,TRBV7-2,TRBJ1-2,16,TRBD1,CASSTPGTGDNYGYTF,TGTGCCAGCAGCACACCTGGGACAGGGGATAACTATGGCTACACCTTC
-,TRBV9,TRBJ2-3,17,TRBD2,CASSVDRTSGDTDTQYF,TGTGCCAGCAGCGTAGACCGGACTAGCGGGGACACAGATACGCAGTATTTT
-,TRBV5-1,TRBJ2-1,14,-,CASSTDGSYNEQFF,TGCGCCAGCAGCACGGACGGGTCTTACAATGAGCAGTTCTTC
-,TRBV28,TRBJ2-2,14,-,CASSGQSNTGELFF,TGTGCCAGCAGCGGACAGTCGAACACCGGGGAGCTGTTTTTT
-,TRBV28,TRBJ2-7,15,TRBD2,CASSPIAGGSYEQYF,TGTGCCAGCAGTCCCATAGCGGGAGGCTCCTACGAGCAGTACTTC
-,TRBV9,TRBJ2-1,12,-,CASSVGGAEQFF,TGTGCCAGCAGCGTAGGGGGAGCCGAGCAGTTCTTC
-,TRBV11-2,TRBJ2-4,16,-,CASSLEVIRDKNIQYF,TGTGCCAGCAGCTTAGAGGTCATCCGGGACAAAAACATTCAGTACTTC
-,TRBV5-4,TRBJ1-3,15,TRBD1,CASSRGQISGNTIYF,TGTGCCAGCAGCAGGGGACAGATCTCTGGAAACACCATATATTTT
-,TRBV4-1,TRBJ2-7,14,-,CASSQKESSYEQYF,TGCGCCAGCAGCCAAAAAGAGAGCTCCTACGAGCAGTACTTC
once,TRBV13,TRBJ1-2,15,-,CASSLQGAISYGYTF,TGTGCCAGCAGCTTACAAGGGGCAATTTCTTATGGCTACACCTTC
-,TRBV4-1,TRBJ1-2,16,-,CASSQTPPTWNYGYTF,TGCGCCAGCAGCCAGACCCCTCCAACATGGAACTATGGCTACACCTTC
-,TRBV5-4,TRBJ2-3,17,TRBD2,CASSFRLAGYSTDTQYF,TGTGCCAGCAGCTTTCGTCTAGCGGGATACAGCACAGATACGCAGTATTTT
-,TRBV5-6,TRBJ1-1,14,-,CASSHEDSNTEAFF,TGTGCCAGCAGCCACGAAGACAGTAACACTGAAGCTTTCTTT
-,TRBV6-6,TRBJ2-7,13,-,CASTFENYYEQYF,TGTGCCAGCACTTTCGAAAACTACTACGAGCAGTACTTC
-,TRBV4-1,TRBJ2-5,14,TRBD1,CASSQEGQEETQYF,TGCGCCAGCAGCCAAGAAGGACAGGAAGAGACCCAGTACTTC
-,TRBV9,TRBJ2-1,14,TRBD2,CASSLADGYNEQFF,TGTGCCAGCAGCCTAGCGGACGGCTACAATGAGCAGTTCTTC
once,TRBV29-1,TRBJ2-1,13,TRBD2,CSVFVAGRNEQFF,TGCAGCGTCTTCGTAGCGGGGAGGAATGAGCAGTTCTTC
-,TRBV28,TRBJ1-4,15,-,CASSLIGSVDEKLFF,TGTGCCAGCAGTTTAATTGGGTCCGTCGATGAAAAACTGTTTTTT